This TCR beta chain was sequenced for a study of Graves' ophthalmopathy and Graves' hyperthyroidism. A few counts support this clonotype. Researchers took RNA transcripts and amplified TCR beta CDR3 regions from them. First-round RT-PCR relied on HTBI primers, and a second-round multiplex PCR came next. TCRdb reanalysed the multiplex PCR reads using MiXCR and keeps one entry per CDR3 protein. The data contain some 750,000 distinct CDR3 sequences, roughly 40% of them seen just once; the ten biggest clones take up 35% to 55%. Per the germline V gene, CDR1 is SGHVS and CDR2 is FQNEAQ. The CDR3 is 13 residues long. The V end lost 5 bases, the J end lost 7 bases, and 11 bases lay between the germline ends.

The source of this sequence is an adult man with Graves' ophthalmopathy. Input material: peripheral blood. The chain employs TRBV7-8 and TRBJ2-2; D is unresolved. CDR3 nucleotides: TGTGCCAGCAGCCACTTGGTCGGCGGGGAGCTGTTTTTT. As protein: CASSHLVGGELFF.